The present entry profiles one TCR beta chain with its context. Its antigen is unknown. These data belong to a study of cytomegalovirus exposure and HLA in healthy donors. Whole-study findings and limits: A later analysis appeared to link common viral pathogens to several of the most significant clusters.

With 60 Vbeta and 13 Jbeta primers, the PCR was carried out. Measured with immunoSEQ multiplex PCR; TCRdb has only the in-frame clones, and not every one. The sample totals 45,000 to 55,000 clones. This TCR was sampled from a woman between 45 and 60 years old in good health and CMV-seropositive. The sample was PBMCs.

CDR3 in amino acids: CASSLGPTTEAFF. The CDR3 DNA reads TGTGCCAGCAGCTTAGGGCCTACCACTGAAGCTTTCTTT. The genes are TRBV13 and TRBJ1-1; the D is unclear. Germline V CDR1 and CDR2: PRHDT, FYEKMQ (reference sequence). This CDR3 comprises 13 residues. Trimming shortened V by 0 bases and J by 4 bases, and 6 bases separated the two germline ends.